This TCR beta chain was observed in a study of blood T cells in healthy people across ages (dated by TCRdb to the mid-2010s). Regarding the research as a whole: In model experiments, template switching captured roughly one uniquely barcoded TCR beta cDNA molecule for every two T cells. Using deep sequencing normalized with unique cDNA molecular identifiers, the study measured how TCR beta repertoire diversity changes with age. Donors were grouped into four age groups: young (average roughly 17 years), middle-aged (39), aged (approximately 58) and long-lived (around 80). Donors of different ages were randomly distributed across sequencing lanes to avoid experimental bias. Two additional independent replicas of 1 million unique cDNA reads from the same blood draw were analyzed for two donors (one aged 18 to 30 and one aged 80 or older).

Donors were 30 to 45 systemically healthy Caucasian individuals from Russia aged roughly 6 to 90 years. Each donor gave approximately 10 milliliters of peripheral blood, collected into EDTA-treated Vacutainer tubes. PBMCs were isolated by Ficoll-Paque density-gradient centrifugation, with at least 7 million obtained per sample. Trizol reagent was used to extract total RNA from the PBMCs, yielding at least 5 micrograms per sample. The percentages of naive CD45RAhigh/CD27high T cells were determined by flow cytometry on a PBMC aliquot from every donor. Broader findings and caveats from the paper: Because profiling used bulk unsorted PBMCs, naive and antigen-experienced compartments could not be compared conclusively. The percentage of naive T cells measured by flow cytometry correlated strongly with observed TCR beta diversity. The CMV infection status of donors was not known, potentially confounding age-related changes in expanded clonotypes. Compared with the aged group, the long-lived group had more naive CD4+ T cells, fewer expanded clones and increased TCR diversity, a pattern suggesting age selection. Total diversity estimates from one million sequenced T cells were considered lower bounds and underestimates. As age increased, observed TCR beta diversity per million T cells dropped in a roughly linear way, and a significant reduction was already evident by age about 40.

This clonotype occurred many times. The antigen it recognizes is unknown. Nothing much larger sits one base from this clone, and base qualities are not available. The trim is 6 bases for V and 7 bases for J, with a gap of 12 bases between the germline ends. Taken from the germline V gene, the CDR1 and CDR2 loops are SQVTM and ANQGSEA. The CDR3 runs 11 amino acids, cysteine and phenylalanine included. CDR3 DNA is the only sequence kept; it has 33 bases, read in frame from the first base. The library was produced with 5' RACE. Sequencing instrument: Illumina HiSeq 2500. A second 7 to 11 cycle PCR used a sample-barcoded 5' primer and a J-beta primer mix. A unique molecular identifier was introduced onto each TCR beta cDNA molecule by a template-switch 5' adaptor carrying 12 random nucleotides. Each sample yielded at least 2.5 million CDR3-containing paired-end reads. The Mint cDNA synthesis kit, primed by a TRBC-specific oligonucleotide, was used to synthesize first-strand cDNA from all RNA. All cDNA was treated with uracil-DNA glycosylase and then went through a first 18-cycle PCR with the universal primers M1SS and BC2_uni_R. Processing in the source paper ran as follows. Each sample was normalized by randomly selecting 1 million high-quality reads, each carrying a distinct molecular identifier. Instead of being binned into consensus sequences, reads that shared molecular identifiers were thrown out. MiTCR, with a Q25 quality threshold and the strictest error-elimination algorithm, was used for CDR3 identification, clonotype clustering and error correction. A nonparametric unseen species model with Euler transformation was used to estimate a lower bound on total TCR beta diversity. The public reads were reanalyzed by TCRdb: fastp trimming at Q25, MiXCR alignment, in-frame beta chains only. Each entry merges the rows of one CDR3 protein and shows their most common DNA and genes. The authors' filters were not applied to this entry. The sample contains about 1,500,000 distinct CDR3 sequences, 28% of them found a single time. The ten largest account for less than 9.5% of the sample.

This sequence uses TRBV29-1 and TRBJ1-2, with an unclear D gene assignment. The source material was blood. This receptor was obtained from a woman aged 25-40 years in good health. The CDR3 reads CSVRVVGGYTF. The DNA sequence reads TGCAGCGTACGGGTGGTTGGTGGCTACACCTTC.